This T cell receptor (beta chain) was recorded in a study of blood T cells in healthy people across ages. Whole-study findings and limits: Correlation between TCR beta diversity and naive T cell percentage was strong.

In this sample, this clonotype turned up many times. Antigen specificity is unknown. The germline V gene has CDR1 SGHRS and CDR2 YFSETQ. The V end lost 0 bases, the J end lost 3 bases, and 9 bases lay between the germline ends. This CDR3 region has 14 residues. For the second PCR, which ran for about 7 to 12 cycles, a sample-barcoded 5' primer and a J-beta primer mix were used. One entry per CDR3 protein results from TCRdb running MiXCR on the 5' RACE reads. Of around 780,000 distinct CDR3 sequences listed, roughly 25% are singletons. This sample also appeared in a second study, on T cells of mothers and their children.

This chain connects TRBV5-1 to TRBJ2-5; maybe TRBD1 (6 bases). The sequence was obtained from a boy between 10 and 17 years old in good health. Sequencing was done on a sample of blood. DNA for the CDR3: TGCGCCAGCAGCTTGGGACAGGCGAAAGAGACCCAGTACTTC. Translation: CASSLGQAKETQYF.